This T cell receptor beta chain was found in a study of OX40 agonist ivuxolimab in advanced cancers. Trimming took off 7 bases at V and 2 bases at J, with 21 bases between the two ends. The length of the CDR3 is 15 residues. Per the germline V gene, CDR1 is SQVTM and CDR2 is ANQGSEA. Sequencing used immunoSEQ multiplex PCR; TCRdb keeps in-frame clones, though not all of them. The profile shows tens of thousands of clones, approximately 83% of them singletons. Overall study results and limits: There was clonal expansion of CD4+ and CD8+ blood T cells by week 6 at 0.1 to 3.0 mg/kg.

On this clone itself: Its specificity is not known.

The sequence derives from an adult with an advanced solid tumor such as melanoma, head and neck, liver or kidney cancer. The gene calls are TRBV29-1 and TRBJ2-7; D possibly matches TRBD1 or TRBD2 (6 bases each). The material sequenced was CD4+ or CD8+ T cells sorted from blood, taken in a trial of the OX40 agonist ivuxolimab. CDR3 in amino acids: CSAATPSGAAYEQYF. The CDR3 DNA reads TGCAGCGCCGCAACCCCCTCGGGGGCGGCCTACGAGCAGTACTTC.